Sequencing of this T cell receptor beta chain was carried out in a study of response to subunit inactivated influenza vaccine. TCRdb redid the calling of the RT-PCR reads with MiXCR, one entry per CDR3 protein. Of about 520,000 distinct CDR3 sequences in the sample, about 25% were seen once. This clonotype was detected a few times. CDR1 is SGHRS and CDR2 is YFSETQ in the germline V gene. The CDR3 is 15 residues long. V dropped 3 bases and J dropped 7; count of bases not matched to a gene: 8. The sequencing used CD4+ T cells sorted from PBMCs, collected roughly 5 days after vaccination. This sequence joins TRBV5-1 and TRBJ2-4; TRBD1 matches 9 bases. This sequence was found in a man aged 50 or older who received an inactivated influenza vaccine. CDR3 region: CASSSDGTGYNIQYF. CDR3 nucleotide sequence: TGCGCCAGCAGCTCTGACGGGACAGGGTACAACATTCAGTACTTC. Full variable domain (rest looked up from reference TRBV5-1 and TRBJ2-4): KAGVTQTPRYLIKTRGQQVTLSCSPISGHRSVSWYQQTPGQGLQFLFEYFSETQRNKGNFPGRFSGRQFSNSRSEMNVSTLELGDSALYLCASSSDGTGYNIQYFGAGTRLSVL.